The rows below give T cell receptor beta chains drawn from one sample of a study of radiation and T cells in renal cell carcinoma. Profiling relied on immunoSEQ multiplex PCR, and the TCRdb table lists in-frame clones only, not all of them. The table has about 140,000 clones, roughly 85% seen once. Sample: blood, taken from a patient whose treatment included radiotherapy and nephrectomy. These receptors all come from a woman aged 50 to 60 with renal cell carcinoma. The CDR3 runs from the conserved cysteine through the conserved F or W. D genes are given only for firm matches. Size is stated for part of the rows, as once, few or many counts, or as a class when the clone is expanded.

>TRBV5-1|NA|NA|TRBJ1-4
TGCGCCAGCAGCGCCGGGACAAGAGACGAAAAACTGTTTTTT
CASSAGTRDEKLFF
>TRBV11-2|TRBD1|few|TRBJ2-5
TGTGCCAGCAGCTTGACAGGGGGTCGGCAAGAGACCCAGTACTTC
CASSLTGGRQETQYF
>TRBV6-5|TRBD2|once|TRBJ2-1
TGTGCCAGCAGTTACCTCGGACTAGCGGCTGAGCAGTTCTTC
CASSYLGLAAEQFF
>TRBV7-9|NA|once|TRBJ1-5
TGTGCCAGCAGCTCGGGGACAACCGTCCAGCATTTT
CASSSGTTVQHF
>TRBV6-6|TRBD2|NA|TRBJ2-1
TGTGCCAGCAGTTACTCGTGGCTAGCGGGAGGCAATGAGCAGTTCTTC
CASSYSWLAGGNEQFF
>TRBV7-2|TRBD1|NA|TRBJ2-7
TGTGCCAGCAGCCCATCAAGACAGGGAGACTACGAGCAGTACTTC
CASSPSRQGDYEQYF
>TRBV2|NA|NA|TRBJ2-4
TGTGCCAGCAGTGATGTAGGGGTTGGGCAGTACTTC
CASSDVGVGQYF
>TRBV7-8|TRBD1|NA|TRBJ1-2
TGTGCCAGCAGCTCACCGGGACAGGGGGCCTTTAACTATGGCTACACCTTC
CASSSPGQGAFNYGYTF
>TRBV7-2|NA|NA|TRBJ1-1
TGTGCCAGCAGCTTAGGCAGTTCTGACACTGAAGCTTTCTTT
CASSLGSSDTEAFF
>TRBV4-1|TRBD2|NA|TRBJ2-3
TGCGCCAGCAGCTCGCAACTAGCGGGGGACACAGATACGCAGTATTTT
CASSSQLAGDTDTQYF
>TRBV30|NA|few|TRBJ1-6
TGTGCCTGGAGTGTACGCGGCACTTCACCCCTCCACTTT
CAWSVRGTSPLHF
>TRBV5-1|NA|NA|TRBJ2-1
TGCGCCAGCAGCTTAACAGGGATTCGGAATGAGCAGTTCTTC
CASSLTGIRNEQFF
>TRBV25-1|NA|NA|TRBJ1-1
TGTGCCAGCAGGACAGGTTTAGAAGCTTTCTTT
CASRTGLEAFF
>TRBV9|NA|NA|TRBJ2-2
TGTGCCAGCAGCGTAGTAAACGCCGGGGAGCTGTTTTTT
CASSVVNAGELFF
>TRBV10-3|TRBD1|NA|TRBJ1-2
TGTGCCATCAGTGGGACAGGTCCTTATGGCTACACCTTC
CAISGTGPYGYTF
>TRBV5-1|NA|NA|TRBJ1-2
TGCGCCAGCAGCTTGGCCGGGAGGGGTGGCCCTAGGGGCTATGGCTACACCTTC
CASSLAGRGGPRGYGYTF
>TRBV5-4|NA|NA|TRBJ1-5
TGTGCCAGCAGCTTGGACAGGGCCAATCAGCCCCAGCATTTT
CASSLDRANQPQHF
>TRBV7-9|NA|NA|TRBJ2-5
TGTGCCAGCAGCCAGGGGCAGACTCAAGAGACCCAGTACTTC
CASSQGQTQETQYF
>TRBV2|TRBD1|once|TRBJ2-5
TGTGCCAGCAGCCGACAGGGGGCCGGTGAGACCCAGTACTTC
CASSRQGAGETQYF
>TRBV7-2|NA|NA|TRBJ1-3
TGTGCCAGCAGTACACCCTCTGGAAACACCATATATTTT
CASSTPSGNTIYF
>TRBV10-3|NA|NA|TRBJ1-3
TGTGCCATCAGTGAGTCTCTGGGGAGAAACACCATATATTTT
CAISESLGRNTIYF
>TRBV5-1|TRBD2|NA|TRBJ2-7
TGCGCCAGCAGCCCCTCCCCTCCGACTAGCGGGGGCTCCTACGAGCAGTACTTC
CASSPSPPTSGGSYEQYF
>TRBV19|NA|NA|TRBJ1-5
TGTGCCAGTAGTAAGGTGACAGCTAGCAATCAGCCCCAGCATTTT
CASSKVTASNQPQHF
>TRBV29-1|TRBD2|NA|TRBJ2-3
TGCAGCGTTGTACTAGCGGGTAGCACAGATACGCAGTATTTT
CSVVLAGSTDTQYF
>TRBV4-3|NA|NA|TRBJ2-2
TGCGCCAGCAGCCAAGTTGCTCCTAACACCGGGGAGCTGTTTTTT
CASSQVAPNTGELFF
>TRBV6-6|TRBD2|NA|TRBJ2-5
TGTGCCAGCAGTCGAGCGGGGGATGTGACAGAGACCCAGTACTTC
CASSRAGDVTETQYF
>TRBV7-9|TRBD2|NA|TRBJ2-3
TGTGCCAGCAGCTTAGGGTCGGGACTAGCGTTTTTTACGCAGTATTTT
CASSLGSGLAFFTQYF
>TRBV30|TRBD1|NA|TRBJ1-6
TGTGCCTGGAGTGTACGAGCGGGGCAGGGGGTTAATTCACCCCTCCACTTT
CAWSVRAGQGVNSPLHF
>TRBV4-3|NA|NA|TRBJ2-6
TGCGCCAGCAGCCAAGACAGGGACGCGCGGGCCAACGTCCTGACTTTC
CASSQDRDARANVLTF
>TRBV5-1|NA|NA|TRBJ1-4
TGCGCCAGCAGCTCCTTAGGGAGGGGGGCCGATTTGGGTAATGAAAAACTGTTTTTT
CASSSLGRGADLGNEKLFF
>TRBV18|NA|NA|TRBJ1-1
TGTGCCAGCTCACCGTTGGGTCTGAACACTGAAGCTTTCTTT
CASSPLGLNTEAFF
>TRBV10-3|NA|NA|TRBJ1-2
TGTGCCATCAGTGAGTCGTTAGGGTCGGTGATAGGCTACACCTTC
CAISESLGSVIGYTF
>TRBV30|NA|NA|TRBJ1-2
TGTGCCTGTAAATGGGGTAACTATGGCTACACCTTC
CACKWGNYGYTF
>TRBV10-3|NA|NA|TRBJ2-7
TGTGCCATCAGTGTTCCTCGGGGCGAGCAGTACTTC
CAISVPRGEQYF
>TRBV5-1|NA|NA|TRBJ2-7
TGCGCCAGCAGCCCTCGGGGGCGGGAAAGCTCCTACGAGCAGTACTTC
CASSPRGRESSYEQYF
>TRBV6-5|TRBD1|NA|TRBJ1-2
TGTGCCAGCAGTGGACAGGGGGATAGCTACACCTTC
CASSGQGDSYTF
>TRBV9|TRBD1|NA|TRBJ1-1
TGTGCCAGCAGCGTAGCTAGCACAGGGGATTCGGCTTTCTTT
CASSVASTGDSAFF
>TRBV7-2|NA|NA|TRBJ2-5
TGTGCCAGCAGCGCAGGAGTTCAAGAGACCCAGTACTTC
CASSAGVQETQYF
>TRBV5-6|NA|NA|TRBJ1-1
TGTGCCAGCACCGCATATCGGAATGTGGGGAACACTGAAGCTTTCTTT
CASTAYRNVGNTEAFF
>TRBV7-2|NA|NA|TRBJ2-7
TGTGCCAGCAGTGGGACTCCCTCGATATACGAGCAGTACTTC
CASSGTPSIYEQYF
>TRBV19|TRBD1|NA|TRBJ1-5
TGTGCCAGTAGTATAAGGGGGGACAGGAGGGCGTCAAATCAGCCCCAGCATTTT
CASSIRGDRRASNQPQHF
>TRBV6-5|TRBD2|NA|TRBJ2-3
TGTGCCAGCAGTACCCCCGGGGGGGGCACAGATACGCAGTATTTT
CASSTPGGGTDTQYF
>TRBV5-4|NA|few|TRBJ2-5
TGTGCCAGCAGCTTTGCCAACCAAGAGACCCAGTACTTC
CASSFANQETQYF
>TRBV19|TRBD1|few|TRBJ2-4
TGTGCCAGTAGTTCGGGACAGGGAAACATTCAGTACTTC
CASSSGQGNIQYF
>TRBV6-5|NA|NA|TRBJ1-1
TGTGCCAGCAGTTACGGGCGGAACACTGAAGCTTTCTTT
CASSYGRNTEAFF
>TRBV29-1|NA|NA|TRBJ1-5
TGCAGCGTCCGTCAGGGAACCCTCGGGGCGAATCAGCCCCAGCATTTT
CSVRQGTLGANQPQHF
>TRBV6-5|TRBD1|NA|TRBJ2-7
TGTGCCAGCAGTTACTCGTACAGGGGAGTCTACGAGCAGTACTTC
CASSYSYRGVYEQYF
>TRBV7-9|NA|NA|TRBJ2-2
TGTGCCAGCAGCTGGGGGAGGACAAACACCGGGGAGCTGTTTTTT
CASSWGRTNTGELFF
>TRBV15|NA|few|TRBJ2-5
TGTGCCACCTCCCGTGCTAGCCGTGAGACCCAGTACTTC
CATSRASRETQYF